The source of this T cell receptor beta chain is a study of regulatory T cells in long-lasting Graves disease. This clonotype was observed a few times. The trim removed 9 bases at V and 5 bases at J, leaving 11 bases unmatched. The CDR3 contains 15 residues. CDR1 is SGDLS, CDR2 YYNGEE, per germline. Stated time point: newly diagnosed GD, antithyroid drugs for less than 3 months. The TCR library used RNA extracted from PBMCs. According to the study, TCR beta libraries were built with iRepertoire HTBI primers and CDR3-region Arm-PCR. One entry per CDR3 protein results from TCRdb running MiXCR on the multiplex PCR reads. The table includes over 500,000 distinct CDR3 sequences, around 16% detected once. This same sample was also part of a study on T cells in Graves' hyperthyroidism and ophthalmopathy. That study adds: Most expanded thyroid clonotypes above 0.001 recurred in blood.

The receptor comes from a man in his late teens or twenties with Graves disease. This sequence joins TRBV9 and TRBJ1-4; TRBD1 agrees at 9 bases. The specimen comprised peripheral blood mononuclear cells (PBMCs), sampled at new diagnosis, from a patient treated with antithyroid drugs. The CDR3 is CATVLQDRGNEKLFF. The CDR3 DNA follows: TGTGCCACCGTGCTTCAAGACAGGGGGAATGAAAAACTGTTTTTT.